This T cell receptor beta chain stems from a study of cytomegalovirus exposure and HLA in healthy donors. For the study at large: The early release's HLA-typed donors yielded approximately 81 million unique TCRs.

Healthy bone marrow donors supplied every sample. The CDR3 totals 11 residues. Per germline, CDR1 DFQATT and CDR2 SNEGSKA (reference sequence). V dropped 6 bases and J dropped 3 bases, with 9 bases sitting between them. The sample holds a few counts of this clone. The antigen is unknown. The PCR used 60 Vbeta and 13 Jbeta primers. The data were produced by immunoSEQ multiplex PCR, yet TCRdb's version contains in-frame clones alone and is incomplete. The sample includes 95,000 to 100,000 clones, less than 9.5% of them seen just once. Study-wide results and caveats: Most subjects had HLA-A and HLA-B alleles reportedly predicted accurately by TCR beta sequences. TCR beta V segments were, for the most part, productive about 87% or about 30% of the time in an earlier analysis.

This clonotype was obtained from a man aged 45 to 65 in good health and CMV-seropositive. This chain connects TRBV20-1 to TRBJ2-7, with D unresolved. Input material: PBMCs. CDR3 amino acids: CSASLDYEQYF. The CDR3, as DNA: TGCAGTGCGAGTCTAGACTACGAGCAGTACTTC.